These T cell receptor beta chains were read from a single sample in a study of shared clonotypes between healthy human individuals. Only in-frame clones appear in the TCRdb table, and some are missing; sequencing was by immunoSEQ multiplex PCR. The table lists about 1,800,000 clones, 85% to 95% of them singletons. The sequenced material came from naive CD8+ T cells sorted from blood. These receptors all stem from a man in his late teens or twenties in good health. The CDR3 runs from the conserved cysteine through the conserved F or W. The D gene is left open where the match is weak.

j_call d_call v_call cdr3_nt cdr3_aa
TRBJ1-1 TRBD1 TRBV14 TGTGCCAGCAGCCAAGGGGTGACAGGGGTCGCTGAAGCTTTCTTT CASSQGVTGVAEAFF
TRBJ1-4 . TRBV5-4 TGTGCCAGCAGCTTGGGGGCCGCATCGGCTGAAAAACTGTTTTTT CASSLGAASAEKLFF
TRBJ2-3 TRBD2 TRBV27 TGTGCCAGCAGTTTAACGGGGGGTTCAGATACGCAGTATTTT CASSLTGGSDTQYF
TRBJ2-3 . TRBV30 TGTGCCTGGAATATAGACGGAGATACGCAGTATTTT CAWNIDGDTQYF
TRBJ2-7 TRBD1 TRBV6-1 TGTGCCAGCAGTGAAGGGGCAGGGGGCCCGTACGAGCAGTACTTC CASSEGAGGPYEQYF
TRBJ1-1 . TRBV5-6 TGTGCCAGCAGCCCGGGGGGGAACACTGAAGCTTTCTTT CASSPGGNTEAFF
TRBJ1-1 . TRBV19 TGTGCCAGTACCGCGGGGGACGTCCTCGGTGAAGCTTTCTTT CASTAGDVLGEAFF
TRBJ1-5 TRBD1 TRBV19 TGTGCCAGTAGCACCGGGACAGGGGGTTGGGATCAGCCCCAGCATTTT CASSTGTGGWDQPQHF
TRBJ2-7 . TRBV27 TGTGCCAGCAGTTTATATGGGGACGCCTCCTACGAGCAGTACTTC CASSLYGDASYEQYF
TRBJ2-7 TRBD2 TRBV9 TGTGCCAGCAGCGTAGACGGTAGCGGGGACGAGCAGTACTTC CASSVDGSGDEQYF